This TCR beta chain was obtained from a study of blood T cell repertoires in COVID-19. Source study methods: It was from reference gene primer amplification that nucleated cell counts were estimated. Profiling relied on immunoSEQ multiplex PCR, and the TCRdb table lists in-frame clones only, not all of them. V, J and clone size reflect that table, while D and trimming were determined from the DNA. This sample carries under 150,000 clones, approximately 84% of them seen once, and the ten largest clones take about 3.6%. From germline, CDR1 is SQVTM and CDR2 ANQGSEA. The ends were cut back, 0 bases at V and 2 bases at J, with 11 bases in the middle. CDR3 length: 14 amino acids.

Sequencing used peripheral blood. This clonotype was obtained from a man in his forties with acute or convalescent COVID-19. This chain connects TRBV29-1 to TRBJ2-7, with D possibly being TRBD1 (5 bases). The CDR3 DNA reads as TGCAGCGTTGAAGATTCACAGGTAACCTACGAGCAGTACTTC. This encodes CSVEDSQVTYEQYF.